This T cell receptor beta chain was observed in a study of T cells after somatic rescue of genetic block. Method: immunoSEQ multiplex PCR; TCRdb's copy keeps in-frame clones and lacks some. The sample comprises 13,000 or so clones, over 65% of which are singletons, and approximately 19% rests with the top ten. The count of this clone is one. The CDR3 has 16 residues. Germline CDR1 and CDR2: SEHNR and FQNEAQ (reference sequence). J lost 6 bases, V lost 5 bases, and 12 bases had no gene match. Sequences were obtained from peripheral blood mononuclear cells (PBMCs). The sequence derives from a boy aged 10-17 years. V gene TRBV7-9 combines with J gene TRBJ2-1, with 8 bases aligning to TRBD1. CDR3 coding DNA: TGTGCCAGCAGCCTGGGCGGACAGGGAGTGGCCAATGAGCAGTTCTTC. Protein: CASSLGGQGVANEQFF.